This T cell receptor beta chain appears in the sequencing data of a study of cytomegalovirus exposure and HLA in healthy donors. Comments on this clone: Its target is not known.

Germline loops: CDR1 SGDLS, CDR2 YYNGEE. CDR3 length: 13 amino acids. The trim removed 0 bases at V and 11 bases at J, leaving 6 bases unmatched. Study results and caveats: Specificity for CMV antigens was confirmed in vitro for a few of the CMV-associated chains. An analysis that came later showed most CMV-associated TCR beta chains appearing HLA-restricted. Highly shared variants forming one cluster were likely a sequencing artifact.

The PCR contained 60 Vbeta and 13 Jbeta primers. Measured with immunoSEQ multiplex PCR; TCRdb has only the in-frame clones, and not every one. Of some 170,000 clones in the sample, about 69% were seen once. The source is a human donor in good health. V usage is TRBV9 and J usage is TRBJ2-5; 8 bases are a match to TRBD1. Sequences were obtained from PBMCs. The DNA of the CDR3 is TGTGCCAGCAGCGTAGACAGGGGGGAAGAGCAGTACTTC. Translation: CASSVDRGEEQYF.